The 21 T cell receptor beta chains in this list originate from one sample, sequenced in a study of Tregs in tolerant kidney transplant recipients. Profiled with immunoSEQ multiplex PCR; TCRdb holds only in-frame clones, not every one. This sample contains more than 45,000 clones. The sequencing here drew on CD4+ T cells from blood, taken before the transplant. These receptors all come from a human donor who received a combined kidney and bone marrow transplant.

With respect to this clone: The read ends 3 residues before the CDR3 terminus; that terminus is restored from the germline J gene. This chain uses TRBV5-1 with TRBJ2-1, with 9 nucleotides matching TRBD2. V lost 4 bases, J lost 5 bases, and 13 bases stayed unmatched. Germline V gene data show CDR1 as SGHRS and CDR2 as YFSETQ. This CDR3 comprises 17 residues. CDR3 DNA (partial): TGCGCCAGCAGCCCTCGTGGTAGCGGGAGAATGGACAATGAG. Encoded protein: CASSPRGSGRMDNE. The CDR3 as a whole reads CASSPRGSGRMDNEQFF.

As concerns this clone: The read stops 3 residues short of the end of the CDR3; the missing end is completed from the germline J gene. The chain has TRBV19 and TRBJ1-1; 8 positions agree with TRBD1. The length of the CDR3 is 15 residues. Trimming removed 5 bases from V and 4 bases from J; junction bases left unmatched: 9. Per germline, CDR1 LNHDA and CDR2 SQIVND (reference sequence). The CDR3 is CASSPRTGSLTEAFF. The CDR3 bases that were read are TGTGCCAGTAGTCCCCGGACAGGGAGCCTCACTGAA.

In regard to this clone: The CDR3 end is not reached by the read, which stops 3 residues before it; the germline J gene fills it in. This rearrangement joins TRBV18 to TRBJ1-1; 8 bases agree with TRBD1. Germline assignment: CDR1 KGHSH and CDR2 LQKENI. CDR3 length equals 18 residues. V shed 3 bases and J 5 bases; nucleotides not matched to a gene: 17. The CDR3 region is CASSPDRGGHPGKTEAFF. The CDR3 bases that were read are TGTGCCAGCTCACCCGACAGGGGCGGGCACCCGGGGAAGACTGAA.

Remarks on this clone: The read comes to an end 3 residues before the CDR3 does, leaving the germline J gene to fill in the end. The rearrangement uses TRBV20-1 and TRBJ1-1; a weak D match, TRBD1 (6 bases). This CDR3 has 17 residues. The ends were cut back, 5 bases at V and 1 base at J, with 23 bases in the middle. Germline CDR1 DFQATT, CDR2 SNEGSKA (reference sequence). CDR3 DNA (partial): TGCAGTGCTCCATCCCCCTGGACAGAAAAAAGGAACACTGAA. This codes for CSAPSPWTEKRNTE. The whole CDR3 sequence reads CSAPSPWTEKRNTEAFF.

Note on this clone: The CDR3 end is not reached by the read, which stops 3 residues before it; the germline J gene fills it in. The chain couples TRBV5-1 to TRBJ2-7; tentative D call: TRBD1 (6 bases). V was clipped by 1 base and J by 2 bases, with 13 bases between them. The CDR3 is 15 amino acids. Looked up from germline, CDR1 is SGHRS and CDR2 is YFSETQ. The CDR3 reads CASSLTTGNPYEQYF. The part of the CDR3 DNA that was read is TGCGCCAGCAGCTTGACGACAGGTAACCCCTACGAG.

As for this clone: Coverage ceases 3 residues before the CDR3 finishes, and the germline J gene fills in the end. The rearrangement links TRBV5-5 to TRBJ1-5, with a tentative D call TRBD1 (6 bases). V lost 5 bases and J 3 bases, leaving 15 bases between the germline ends. Germline CDR1 SGHKS, CDR2 YYEKEE (reference sequence). This CDR3 is built from 15 residues. The covered CDR3 bases are TGTGCCAGCAGACCCGAGACAGGAATCAATCAGCCC. This translates into CASRPETGINQP. The full CDR3 protein reads CASRPETGINQPQHF. Combining the CDR3 with reference TRBV5-5 and TRBJ1-5 gives the whole variable domain DAGVTQSPTHLIKTRGQQVTLRCSPISGHKSVSWYQQVLGQGPQFIFQYYEKEERGRGNFPDRFSARQFPNYSSELNVNALLLGDSALYLCASRPETGINQPQHFGDGTRLSIL.

For this clone: The CDR3 end lies 3 residues beyond the end of the read and is filled in from the germline J gene. The chain links TRBV5-1 to TRBJ2-1; tentatively, D is TRBD1 (5 bases). CDR3 length: 14 amino acids. Trimming pared 7 bases from V and 0 bases from J, leaving 11 bases between. CDR1 is SGHRS and CDR2 is YFSETQ in the germline V gene. The sequenced part of the CDR3 DNA is TGCGCCAGCGCTAGGACAAACTCCTACAATGAG. Translated, it gives CASARTNSYNE. The entire CDR3 sequence reads CASARTNSYNEQFF.

About this clone itself: The read falls 3 residues short of the CDR3 end, and the missing part is taken from the germline J gene. The V and J genes are TRBV6-8 and TRBJ2-6; 8 bases match TRBD2. Germline CDR1 is MNHGY and CDR2 is SAAAGT. Trimming removed 7 bases from V and 0 bases from J; junction bases left unmatched: 8. The CDR3 sequence is 17 residues long. The covered CDR3 bases are TGTGCCAGCAACTCCGGGGGGGGAGGCTCTGGGGCCAACGTC. This gives the protein CASNSGGGGSGANV. The entire CDR3 reads CASNSGGGGSGANVLTF.

As concerns this clone: The read stops 3 residues short of the end of the CDR3; the missing end is completed from the germline J gene. The chain carries TRBV19 and TRBJ1-4; 8 bases fit TRBD1. The V gene end was trimmed by 4 bases and the J gene end by 7 bases; junction bases not matched to a gene: 5. There are 14 residues in the CDR3. Germline lookup yields CDR1 LNHDA and CDR2 SQIVND (reference sequence). CDR3 DNA, as far as it was read: TGTGCCAGTAGTACCGGGACAGGTCGTGAAAAA. Translated, it gives CASSTGTGREK. The whole CDR3 sequence is CASSTGTGREKLFF.

On this clone itself: The read terminates 3 residues ahead of where the CDR3 ends, so the germline J gene completes it. The chain joins TRBV5-1 to TRBJ2-7, with 10 bases aligning to TRBD2. CDR3 length: 16 amino acids. The germline gives CDR1 SGHRS, CDR2 YFSETQ. J was trimmed by 2 bases and V by 3 bases; bases with no gene match: 8. Incomplete CDR3 DNA: TGCGCCAGCAGCTACGGGACTAGCGAACGCCCCTACGAG. Encoded protein: CASSYGTSERPYE. The full CDR3 sequence reads CASSYGTSERPYEQYF.

Concerning this clone itself: The read halts 3 residues ahead of the CDR3 end, with the missing end drawn from the germline J gene. This chain joins TRBV5-4 and TRBJ2-2, with TRBD2 matching over 9 bases. V gave up 4 bases and J gave up 1 base; unmatched junction bases: 2. This CDR3 is built from 15 residues. Germline CDR1 and CDR2: SGHNT and YYREEE (reference sequence). The CDR3 bases that were read are TGTGCCAGCAGCGCGACTAGCGGGAACACCGGGGAG. It specifies CASSATSGNTGE. The full CDR3 protein is CASSATSGNTGELFF.

Points on this clone: The read terminates 3 residues ahead of where the CDR3 ends, so the germline J gene completes it. V and J are TRBV7-2 and TRBJ2-7, with 7 bases that match TRBD1. The V gene end was trimmed by 5 bases and the J gene end by 3 bases; junction bases not matched to a gene: 4. In germline, CDR1 is SGHTA, CDR2 FQGNSA. This CDR3 contains 13 residues. The sequenced part of the CDR3 DNA is TGTGCCAGCAGCCCGGGACAGAACTACGAG. Translation gives CASSPGQNYE. The full CDR3 sequence reads CASSPGQNYEQYF.

As for this clone: The CDR3 is cut off 3 residues early in the read; its end comes from the germline J gene. The chain recombines TRBV20-1 with TRBJ2-7; the D gene is possibly TRBD1 (6 bases). The CDR3 has 15 amino acids. Germline CDR1 is DFQATT and CDR2 is SNEGSKA (reference sequence). CDR3 sequence reads: CGWALDRRKSYEQYF. The DNA read from the CDR3 is TGCGGGTGGGCCTTAGACAGGAGGAAGTCCTACGAG.

Comment on this clone: Read sequence stops 3 residues before the CDR3 end, and the germline J gene provides the missing end. The rearrangement joins TRBV7-3 to TRBJ2-3; D is tentatively TRBD1 or TRBD2 (5 bases each). CDR1 is SGHTA, CDR2 FQGTGA, per germline. The CDR3 extends over 17 amino acids. Trimming took 2 bases from V and 1 from J, leaving 16 bases between them. The DNA read from the CDR3 is TGTGCCAGCAGCTTAGGGCCACCCCGAGGGGGCACAGATACG. Its protein product is CASSLGPPRGGTDT. From start to end, the CDR3 is CASSLGPPRGGTDTQYF.

In the case of this clone: The read stops 3 residues short of the end of the CDR3; the missing end is completed from the germline J gene. This chain joins TRBV5-1 and TRBJ1-4; TRBD1 agrees at 9 bases. The CDR3 contains 14 residues. Trimming at V came to 5 bases and at J to 2 bases, leaving 1 base not matched to a gene. Germline CDR1 SGHRS, CDR2 YFSETQ. CDR3 bases read: TGCGCCAGCAGTGGACAGGGGACTAATGAAAAA. This gives the protein CASSGQGTNEK. The CDR3 as a whole reads CASSGQGTNEKLFF.

As regards this clone: The read ends 3 residues early relative to the CDR3; the germline J gene fills the gap. The chain uses TRBV5-1 and TRBJ2-1; 7 bases match TRBD2. The V and J ends lost 0 bases and 5 bases, in that order; junction bases with no gene match: 5. The germline gives CDR1 SGHRS, CDR2 YFSETQ. This CDR3 region has 15 residues. CDR3 sequence reads: CASSLGASGNNEQFF. CDR3 DNA (partial): TGCGCCAGCAGCTTGGGGGCTAGCGGAAACAATGAG.

On this clone itself: The CDR3 is cut off 3 residues early in the read; its end comes from the germline J gene. The V and J genes are TRBV5-8 and TRBJ2-5, with TRBD2 identical over 13 bases. Germline V gene sequence: CDR1 SGHTS, CDR2 YDEGEE. The CDR3 covers 14 residues. Trimming at V came to 4 bases and at J to 4 bases, leaving 1 base not matched to a gene. The CDR3 protein is CASSRTSGRETQYF. CDR3 bases read: TGTGCCAGCAGCCGGACTAGCGGGAGAGAGACC.

As to this clone: The CDR3 end is not reached by the read, which stops 3 residues before it; the germline J gene fills it in. The rearrangement links TRBV10-1 to TRBJ2-3, with TRBD2 matching over 13 bases. The CDR3 sequence is 18 residues long. Germline V CDR1 and CDR2: WNHNN, SYGVQD (reference sequence). Trimming removed 5 bases from V and 0 bases from J; junction bases left unmatched: 8. The CDR3 region is CASSSSGLAGISTDTQYF. The CDR3 bases that were read are TGCGCCAGCAGTTCCTCGGGACTAGCGGGAATCAGCACAGATACG.

Note on this clone: Coverage ceases 3 residues before the CDR3 finishes, and the germline J gene fills in the end. J is TRBJ2-7 and V is TRBV19; TRBD2 matches at 9 bases. Trimming at V came to 6 bases and at J to 3 bases, leaving 9 bases not matched to a gene. CDR3 length: 15 residues. From germline, CDR1 is LNHDA and CDR2 SQIVND (reference sequence). CDR3 DNA, as far as it was read: TGTGCCAGTAGCCTCGGTAGCGGGAGATACTACGAG. Its translation: CASSLGSGRYYE. The entire CDR3 is CASSLGSGRYYEQYF.

On this clone itself: The observed sequence ends 3 residues before the CDR3 terminus, with the missing tail filled in from the germline J gene. The V and J genes are TRBV5-1 and TRBJ2-3, with 7 bases fitting TRBD1. Looked up from germline, CDR1 is SGHRS and CDR2 is YFSETQ. The CDR3 length is 17 residues. V gave up 6 bases and J gave up 0 bases; unmatched junction bases: 13. Partial CDR3 DNA: TGCGCCAGCAACCTGCAAGGGTCGGGACAGAGCACAGATACG. It yields the protein CASNLQGSGQSTDT. The full CDR3 protein is CASNLQGSGQSTDTQYF.

Of note for this clone: The CDR3 end falls 3 residues outside the read, so it is completed with the germline J gene. This rearrangement joins TRBV5-1 to TRBJ2-2; 7 nucleotides line up with TRBD2. The germline V gene has CDR1 SGHRS and CDR2 YFSETQ. Losses at the gene ends were 5 bases for V and 0 bases for J; bases not matched to a gene: 7. The CDR3 is 16 residues long. The CDR3 sequence: CASRLAIFANTGELFF. CDR3 bases read: TGCGCCAGCAGACTAGCGATCTTCGCGAACACCGGGGAG.